This T cell receptor beta chain is drawn from a study of T-cell memory formation after mild COVID-19. For the study at large: For the most part, TCR clusters were specific to one donor.

Overall study results and limits: The CD4+ clones that contracted clustered mainly within CM and EM, and the CD8+ clones concentrated in EMRA. In pre-infection memory, a portion of responding clones appeared, which suggested that cross-reactive memory joined.

This clonotype was seen only a few times. What it binds is unknown. This CDR3 is built from 16 residues. Looked up from germline, CDR1 is SGHTA and CDR2 is FQGNSA. The V end lost 1 base, the J end lost 6 bases, and 13 bases lay between the germline ends. A 5'RACE reaction primed in the constant segment made cDNA libraries of TCR alpha and TCR beta, and these carried sample barcodes and UMIs. From the 5' RACE reads, TCRdb called clonotypes with MiXCR, one entry per CDR3 protein. The table lists about 130,000 distinct CDR3 sequences, approximately 15% of them singletons. This chain connects TRBV7-2 to TRBJ1-6, with D perhaps TRBD1 (5 bases). The clonotype was recovered from a man aged 18 to 35 who had mild COVID-19 (a few samples of this study predate the infection). Cell type and time point are not known. Sequencing was carried out using PBMCs or a T cell subset sorted from them (not recorded which). CDR3 coding DNA: TGTGCCAGCAGCTTAGTGGTGGGACGGACTAATTCACCCCTCCACTTT. Translating gives CASSLVVGRTNSPLHF.